These T cell receptor beta chains were read from a single sample in a study of shared clonotypes between healthy human individuals. The assay was immunoSEQ multiplex PCR, and TCRdb's table has in-frame clones only and misses some. Among under 600,000 clones, just over 75% were seen once, and the ten largest hold about 11%. The source material was PBMCs. These receptors all come from a woman in her thirties or forties in good health. Some clones in this sample may be carry-over from other donors' samples. The CDR3 runs from the conserved cysteine through the conserved F or W. D genes are given only for firm matches. Clone size is stated in some rows and not others, as once, few, many or a class when expanded.

d_gene | j_gene | abundance | v_gene | CDR3nt | CDR3aa
TRBD2 | TRBJ2-3 | NA | TRBV5-6 | TGTGCCAGCAGCTTCCCGTTAGCGGGAGGCCAAGGTACGCAGTATTTT | CASSFPLAGGQGTQYF
NA | TRBJ2-3 | NA | TRBV30 | TGTGCCTGGAGTGTGGTCTCCACAGATACGCAGTATTTT | CAWSVVSTDTQYF
NA | TRBJ1-5 | many | TRBV27 | TGTGCCAGCAGTCTTAGACAGGGCAATCAGCCCCAGCATTTT | CASSLRQGNQPQHF
NA | TRBJ2-5 | NA | TRBV9 | TGTGCCAGCAGCACAATGTCGGGCGACCAAGAGACCCAGTACTTC | CASSTMSGDQETQYF
NA | TRBJ2-1 | NA | TRBV11-3 | TGTGCCAGCAGCTTAAGGAGCGGAGCTTACAATGAGCAGTTCTTC | CASSLRSGAYNEQFF
NA | TRBJ1-5 | once | TRBV5-1 | TGCGCCAGCAGCGAGGGAGTCTATAGCAATCAGCCCCAGCATTTT | CASSEGVYSNQPQHF
TRBD2 | TRBJ2-1 | once | TRBV29-1 | TGCAGCGCAACACTAGCGGGAGCGTTTGATGAGCAGTTCTTC | CSATLAGAFDEQFF
NA | TRBJ1-1 | NA | TRBV6-5 | TGTGCCAGCAGCCTAGCGACAGGCAACACTGAAGCTTTCTTT | CASSLATGNTEAFF
NA | TRBJ1-2 | many | TRBV25-1 | TGTGCCAGCAGTGAATACGGGGACACGGTCTATGGCTACACCTTC | CASSEYGDTVYGYTF
TRBD1 | TRBJ2-3 | few | TRBV18 | TGTGCCAGCTCACCACCGACAGGGGGCACAGATACGCAGTATTTT | CASSPPTGGTDTQYF
NA | TRBJ2-7 | NA | TRBV29-1 | TGCAGCGTTGAGGCGTTGACTGGCTCCTACGAGCAGTACTTC | CSVEALTGSYEQYF
NA | TRBJ2-7 | NA | TRBV7-2 | TGTGCCAGCAGCCTGCCGGGACCTAACTACGAGCAGTACTTC | CASSLPGPNYEQYF
NA | TRBJ2-3 | NA | TRBV27 | TGTGCCAGCAGTTTAATGATACACTCGCGCACAGATACGCAGTATTTT | CASSLMIHSRTDTQYF
TRBD2 | TRBJ2-2 | few | TRBV5-4 | TGTGCCAGCAGCTTGGCGTTAGCGGGAGGGACCGGGGAGCTGTTTTTT | CASSLALAGGTGELFF
NA | TRBJ2-1 | NA | TRBV11-2 | TGTGCCAGCAGCTTTGACCACAATGAGCAGTTCTTC | CASSFDHNEQFF
TRBD2 | TRBJ2-7 | NA | TRBV5-4 | TGTGCCAGCAGCTTGGCTAGCGGGACCATCTACGAGCAGTACTTC | CASSLASGTIYEQYF
NA | TRBJ2-2 | once | TRBV20-1 | TGCAGTCGGGGCAGGGACCGGGGAGCTGTTTTT | CSRGRDRGAVF
NA | TRBJ1-1 | NA | TRBV4-1 | TGCGCCAGCAGCCAAGTTGTCCAGGGGACTGAAGCTTTCTTT | CASSQVVQGTEAFF
TRBD1 | TRBJ1-2 | NA | TRBV5-1 | TGCGCCAGCAGCCCCAGCCAGGGGGCAAGGGGTGGCTACACCTTC | CASSPSQGARGGYTF
NA | TRBJ2-3 | NA | TRBV7-7 | TGTGCCAGCAGCTTAAAACGGGACCGCCAAGATACGCAGTATTTT | CASSLKRDRQDTQYF
TRBD2 | TRBJ2-1 | NA | TRBV11-2 | TGTGCCAGCAGCTTAGCAGCAATAGGACTAGCGGGAAATGAGCAGTTCTTC | CASSLAAIGLAGNEQFF
TRBD2 | TRBJ2-7 | NA | TRBV9 | TGTGCCAGCAGCTCCCCACTAGCGGGCGTCTACGAGCAGTACTTC | CASSSPLAGVYEQYF
NA | TRBJ2-1 | NA | TRBV5-4 | TGTGCCAGCAGCTTGGCCGGAACAGTTTACAATGAGCAGTTCTTC | CASSLAGTVYNEQFF
TRBD1 | TRBJ1-2 | NA | TRBV10-3 | TGTGCCATCAGTGAAGGGAGGACAGGGTTCGGCTACACCTTC | CAISEGRTGFGYTF
NA | TRBJ1-1 | NA | TRBV7-2 | TGTGCCAGCAGCTCCAGGACAATGAACACTGAAGCTTTCTTT | CASSSRTMNTEAFF
TRBD2 | TRBJ2-7 | NA | TRBV19 | TGTGCCAGCAGGGGTCTAGCGGGAGCCGAGCAGTACTTC | CASRGLAGAEQYF